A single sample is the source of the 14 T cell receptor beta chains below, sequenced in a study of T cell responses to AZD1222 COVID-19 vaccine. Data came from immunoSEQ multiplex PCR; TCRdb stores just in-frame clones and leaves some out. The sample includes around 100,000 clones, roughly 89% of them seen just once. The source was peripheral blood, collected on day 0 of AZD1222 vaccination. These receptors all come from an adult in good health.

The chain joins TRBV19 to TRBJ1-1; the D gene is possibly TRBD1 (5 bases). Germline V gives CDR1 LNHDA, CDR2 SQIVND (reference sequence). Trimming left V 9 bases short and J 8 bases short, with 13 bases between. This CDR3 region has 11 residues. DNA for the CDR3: TGTGCCAGCGCCGGGACTCCGGAAGCTTTCTTT. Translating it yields CASAGTPEAFF.

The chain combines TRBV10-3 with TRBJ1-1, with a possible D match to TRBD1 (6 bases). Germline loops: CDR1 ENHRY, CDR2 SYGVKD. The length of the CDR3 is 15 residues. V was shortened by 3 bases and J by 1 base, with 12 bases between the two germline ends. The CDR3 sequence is CAISDRGAWNTEAFF. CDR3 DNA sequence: TGTGCCATCAGTGACAGGGGAGCCTGGAACACTGAAGCTTTCTTT.

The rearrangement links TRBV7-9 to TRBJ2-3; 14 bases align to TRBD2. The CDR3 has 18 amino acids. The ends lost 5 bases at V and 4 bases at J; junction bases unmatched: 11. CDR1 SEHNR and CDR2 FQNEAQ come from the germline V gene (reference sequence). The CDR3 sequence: CASSPRLAGGPVSDTQYF. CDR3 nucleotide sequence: TGTGCCAGCAGCCCCCGACTAGCGGGAGGGCCTGTCTCAGATACGCAGTATTTT.

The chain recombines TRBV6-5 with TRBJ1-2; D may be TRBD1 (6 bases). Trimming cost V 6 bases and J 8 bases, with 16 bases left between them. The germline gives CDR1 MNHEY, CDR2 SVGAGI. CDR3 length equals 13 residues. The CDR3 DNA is TGTGCCAGCAGCAGCCTACAGGGAAACGGCTACACCTTC. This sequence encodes CASSSLQGNGYTF.

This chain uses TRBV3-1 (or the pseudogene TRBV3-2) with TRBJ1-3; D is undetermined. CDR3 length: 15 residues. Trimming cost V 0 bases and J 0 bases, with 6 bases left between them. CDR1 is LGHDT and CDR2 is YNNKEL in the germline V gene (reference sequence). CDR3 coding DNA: TGTGCCAGCAGCCAAGATATGGTCTCTGGAAACACCATATATTTT. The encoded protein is CASSQDMVSGNTIYF.

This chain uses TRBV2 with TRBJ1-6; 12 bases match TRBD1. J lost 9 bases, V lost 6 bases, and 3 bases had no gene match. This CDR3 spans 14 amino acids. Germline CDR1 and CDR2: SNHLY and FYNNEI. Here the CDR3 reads CASRGQGAGSPLHF. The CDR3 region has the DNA TGTGCCAGCAGGGGACAGGGGGCCGGTTCACCCCTCCACTTT.

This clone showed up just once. This CDR3 is CASSTRGHGYTF. The CDR3 DNA is TGTGCCAGCAGTACCCGGGGGCATGGCTACACCTTC. The chain links TRBV6-5 to TRBJ1-2; the D gene is possibly TRBD1 (6 bases). V gave up 5 bases and J gave up 6 bases, with 10 bases separating them. The germline CDR1 and CDR2 sequences are MNHEY and SVGAGI. The CDR3 runs to 12 residues.

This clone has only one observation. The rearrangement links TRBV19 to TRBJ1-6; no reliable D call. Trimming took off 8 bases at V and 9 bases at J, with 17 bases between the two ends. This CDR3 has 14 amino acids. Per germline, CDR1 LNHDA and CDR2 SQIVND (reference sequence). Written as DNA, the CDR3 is TGTGCCAGTGCCCTGGAGGAGGGCAGTTCACCCCTCCACTTT. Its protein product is CASALEEGSSPLHF.

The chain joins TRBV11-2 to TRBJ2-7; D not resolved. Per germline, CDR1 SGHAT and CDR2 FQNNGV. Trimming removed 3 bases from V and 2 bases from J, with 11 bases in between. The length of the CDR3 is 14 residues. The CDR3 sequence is CASSLMGGPYEQYF. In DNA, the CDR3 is TGTGCCAGCAGCTTGATGGGTGGCCCCTACGAGCAGTACTTC.

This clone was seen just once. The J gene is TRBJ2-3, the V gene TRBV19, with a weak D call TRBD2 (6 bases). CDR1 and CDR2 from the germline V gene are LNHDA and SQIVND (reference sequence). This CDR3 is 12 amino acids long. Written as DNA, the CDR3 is TGTGCTTCACAGAGGAGGGATTTTACGCAGTATTTT. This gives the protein CASQRRDFTQYF. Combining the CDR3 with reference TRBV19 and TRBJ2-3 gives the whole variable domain DGGITQSPKYLFRKEGQNVTLSCEQNLNHDAMYWYRQDPGQGLRLIYYSQIVNDFQKGDIAEGYSVSREKKESFPLTVTSAQKNPTAFYLCASQRRDFTQYFGPGTRLTVL.

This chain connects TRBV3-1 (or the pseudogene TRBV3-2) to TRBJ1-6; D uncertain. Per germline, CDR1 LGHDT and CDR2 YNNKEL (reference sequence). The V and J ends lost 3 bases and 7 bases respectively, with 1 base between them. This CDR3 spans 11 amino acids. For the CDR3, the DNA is TGTGCCAGCAGCCAGAATTCACCCCTCCACTTT. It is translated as CASSQNSPLHF.

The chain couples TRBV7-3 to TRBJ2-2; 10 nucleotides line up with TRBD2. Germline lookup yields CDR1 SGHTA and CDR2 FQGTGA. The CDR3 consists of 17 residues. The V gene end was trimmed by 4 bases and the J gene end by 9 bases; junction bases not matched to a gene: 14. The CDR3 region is CASSSLRRTSGVRELFF. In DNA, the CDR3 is TGTGCCAGCAGCTCCTTAAGAAGGACTAGCGGTGTCCGGGAGCTGTTTTTT.

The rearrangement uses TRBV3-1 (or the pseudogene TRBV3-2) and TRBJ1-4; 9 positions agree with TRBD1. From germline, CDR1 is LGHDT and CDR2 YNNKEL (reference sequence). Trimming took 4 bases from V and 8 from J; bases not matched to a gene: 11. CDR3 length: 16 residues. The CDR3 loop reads CASSPSPQGAWEKLFF. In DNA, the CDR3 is TGTGCCAGCAGCCCGAGTCCACAGGGGGCCTGGGAAAAACTGTTTTTT.

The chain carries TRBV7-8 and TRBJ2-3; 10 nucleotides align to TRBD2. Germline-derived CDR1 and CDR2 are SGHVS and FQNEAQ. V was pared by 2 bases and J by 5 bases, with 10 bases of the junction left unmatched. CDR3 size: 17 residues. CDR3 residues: CASSLSSSGRIVDTQYF. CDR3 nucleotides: TGTGCCAGCAGCTTAAGTTCTAGCGGGAGAATAGTAGATACGCAGTATTTT.